One T cell receptor beta chain is described in this entry. This entry comes from a study of blood T cell repertoires in COVID-19. About the research overall: From T cells, B-cell-depleted T cells, or PBMCs came the material, which was cDNA or gDNA.

Assay used: immunoSEQ multiplex PCR; TCRdb lists only in-frame clones, some missing. Altogether around 290,000 clones are present, roughly 92% being singletons, with the ten largest covering over 2%. The CDR3 is made up of 16 amino acids. Trimming shortened V by 3 bases and J by 1 base, and 13 bases separated the two germline ends. Germline-derived CDR1 and CDR2 are MGHDK and SYGVNS. This chain joins TRBV25-1 and TRBJ2-4, with no clear D. The sequence was obtained from a woman in her thirties with COVID-19, enrolled during active disease. Sequenced: peripheral blood. The chain's CDR3 is CASSDNEVRAKNIQYF. The CDR3 region has the DNA TGTGCCAGCAGTGATAACGAGGTACGGGCCAAAAACATTCAGTACTTC.